Listed below are T cell receptor beta chains from one sample, sequenced in a study of early T cells in non-severe SARS-CoV-2 infection. TCRdb independently ran MiXCR on the 5' RACE reads; one entry per CDR3 protein. The data hold tens of thousands of distinct CDR3 sequences, with 15% to 20% observed a single time. The material sequenced was whole blood, taken at baseline. These receptors were taken from an adult who was a healthcare worker with PCR-confirmed SARS-CoV-2 infection or an uninfected control (not recorded which). Each CDR3 is given with its conserved first and last residue. The D gene is left open where the match is weak. A clone size is listed for some rows: how often the clone was seen (once, few, many), or a class if it is expanded.

clone size,V gene,D gene,J gene,CDR3 protein,CDR3 DNA
NA,TRBV5-1,TRBD2,TRBJ2-7,CASSLLAGAYEQYF,TGCGCCAGCAGCTTACTAGCGGGCGCCTACGAGCAGTACTTC
few,TRBV20-1,TRBD1,TRBJ1-2,CSARVDRGSGYTF,TGCAGTGCTAGAGTAGACAGGGGAAGCGGCTACACCTTC
few,TRBV6-5,NA,TRBJ2-2,CASSRAQRTTNTGELFF,TGTGCCAGCAGTAGGGCTCAACGAACCACGAACACCGGGGAGCTGTTTTTT
NA,TRBV20-1,TRBD2,TRBJ2-2,CSATGLAGDTGELFF,TGCAGTGCTACAGGACTAGCGGGAGACACCGGGGAGCTGTTTTTT
NA,TRBV15,NA,TRBJ2-2,CATSRELGLTGELFF,TGTGCCACCAGCAGGGAACTAGGGTTAACCGGGGAGCTGTTTTTT
NA,TRBV10-3,NA,TRBJ2-7,CAIRPRDAYEQYF,TGTGCCATCAGACCCCGGGACGCCTACGAGCAGTACTTC
many,TRBV7-2,NA,TRBJ1-3,CASSPSGTRDTIYF,TGTGCCAGCAGCCCCAGCGGGACGCGAGACACCATATATTTT
NA,TRBV11-2,TRBD1,TRBJ2-5,CASSWNTGSGGTQYF,TGTGCCAGCAGCTGGAACACCGGATCAGGGGGGACCCAGTACTTC
few,TRBV12-3/TRBV12-4,NA,TRBJ2-1,CASSFGRQEQFF,TGTGCCAGCAGTTTCGGACGACAGGAGCAGTTCTTC
NA,TRBV25-1,TRBD2,TRBJ2-2,CASSEGLAGYTGELFF,TGTGCCAGCAGTGAGGGACTAGCGGGTTACACCGGGGAGCTGTTTTTT
few,TRBV29-1,NA,TRBJ2-3,CSVEVGSRSDTQYF,TGCAGCGTTGAAGTAGGGTCCCGATCAGATACGCAGTATTTT